The 21 T cell receptor beta chains in this list originate from one sample, sequenced in a study of control samples from healthy donors and cancer patients. The table came from immunoSEQ multiplex PCR; TCRdb's copy has only in-frame clones and leaves some out. Of over 80,000 clones listed, 90% to 95% are singletons. The sequenced material came from blood. Receptor source: a young man in good health.

The chain joins TRBV6-2 or TRBV6-3 to TRBJ2-7; D unclear. This CDR3 is 11 amino acids long. Germline CDR1 reads MNHEY; CDR2 reads SVGEGT. V shed 5 bases and J shed 5 bases, with 7 bases lying between them. The chain's CDR3 is CASSLGNEQYF. CDR3 DNA sequence: TGTGCCAGCAGTCTGGGGAACGAGCAGTACTTC.

Here the CDR3 DNA reads TGTGCCAGCAGCTTAGGAGCGGGAGTTGGGACAGATACGCAGTATTTT. This encodes CASSLGAGVGTDTQYF. The rearrangement links TRBV7-6 to TRBJ2-3; TRBD2 agrees at 8 bases. Per germline, CDR1 SGHVS and CDR2 FNYEAQ. V was clipped by 1 base and J by 3 bases; unmatched bases: 6. The CDR3 totals 16 residues.

This clone is a singleton in its sample. This sequence joins TRBV5-4 and TRBJ2-3; weak D call: TRBD2 (5 bases). V dropped 4 bases and J dropped 4 bases, with 16 bases sitting between them. The germline CDR1 and CDR2 sequences are SGHNT and YYREEE (reference sequence). The CDR3 spans 15 residues. The CDR3 loop is CASSPPLSGADTQYF. CDR3 DNA sequence: TGTGCCAGCAGCCCGCCCCTCTCCGGGGCAGATACGCAGTATTTT.

This chain connects TRBV7-3 to TRBJ2-3; D is undetermined. Trimming stripped 2 bases from V and 5 bases from J, with 11 bases between. The CDR3 extends over 14 amino acids. Looked up from germline, CDR1 is SGHTA and CDR2 is FQGTGA. This chain's CDR3 is CASSLRLVGDTQYF. The CDR3 DNA follows: TGTGCCAGCAGCTTACGGCTAGTTGGAGATACGCAGTATTTT.

This chain connects TRBV5-4 to TRBJ2-3; the match to TRBD2 covers 14 bases. Trimming at V came to 4 bases and at J to 2 bases, leaving 6 bases not matched to a gene. The V gene's germline CDR1 is SGHNT and CDR2 YYREEE (reference sequence). The CDR3 has 17 amino acids. Here the CDR3 reads CASSIRLAGGITDTQYF. The CDR3 bases are TGTGCCAGCAGCATTCGACTAGCGGGAGGGATCACAGATACGCAGTATTTT.

This rearrangement joins TRBV24-1 to TRBJ2-1, with D possibly TRBD2 on 5 matching bases. The CDR3 runs 15 residues. The V end was cut by 6 bases, the J end by 5 bases, with 16 bases between. Germline lookup yields CDR1 KGHDR and CDR2 SFDVKD. Here the CDR3 reads CATSRGFAGDNEQFF. Written as DNA, the CDR3 is TGTGCCACCAGTCGTGGGTTCGCGGGTGACAATGAGCAGTTCTTC.

The rearrangement uses TRBV4-2 and TRBJ2-7; D remains unclear. CDR3 length: 13 amino acids. The germline V gene has CDR1 LGHNA and CDR2 YNFKEQ. Trimming removed 3 bases from V and 5 bases from J, with 11 bases in between. The DNA of the CDR3 is TGTGCCAGCAGCCATACCCCCCCTAACGAGCAGTACTTC. This sequence encodes CASSHTPPNEQYF.

This chain joins TRBV7-2 and TRBJ2-7; 7 bases are a match to TRBD1. The CDR3 spans 14 residues. From germline, CDR1 is SGHTA and CDR2 FQGNSA. The V gene end was trimmed by 2 bases and the J gene end by 2 bases; junction bases not matched to a gene: 3. The CDR3 bases are TGTGCCAGCAGCTTAAGGGGGCCCCCCTACGAGCAGTACTTC. Its protein product is CASSLRGPPYEQYF.

Note on this clone: Its ends do not fully match the called genes, so a read error is possible. The same CDR3 also results from other DNA sequences found in this sample. V usage is TRBV6-1 and J usage is TRBJ1-5; D is unclear. This CDR3 has 13 amino acids. CDR1 and CDR2 (germline): MNHNS, SASEGT. CDR3 sequence reads: CASSEQDRQPQHF. In DNA, the CDR3 is TGTGCCAGCAGTGAGCAGGATAGGCAGCCTCAGCATTTT.

The V and J genes are TRBV29-1 and TRBJ1-5, with unresolved D. This CDR3 spans 13 amino acids. In germline, CDR1 is SQVTM, CDR2 ANQGSEA. Trimming removed 7 bases from V and 6 bases from J, with 16 bases in between. CDR3 residues: CSAQVSPSQPQHF. In DNA, the CDR3 is TGCAGCGCCCAGGTTTCTCCAAGTCAGCCCCAGCATTTT.

This sequence joins TRBV12-3 or TRBV12-4 and TRBJ1-3, with D unresolved. Trimming removed 7 bases at V and 2 bases at J, with 6 bases between. This CDR3 spans 12 amino acids. In nucleotides, the CDR3 is TGTGCCAGCACCCGACCTGGAAACACCATATATTTT. Translated, it gives CASTRPGNTIYF.

The V call is TRBV5-5, the J call TRBJ2-6; TRBD1 might be the D (5 bases). The V end lost 7 bases, the J end lost 1 base, and 24 bases lay between the germline ends. Germline V lookup: CDR1 SGHKS, CDR2 YYEKEE (reference sequence). This CDR3 contains 19 residues. CDR3 amino acids: CASVRNPTVPESGANVLTF. CDR3 nucleotides: TGTGCCAGCGTCCGAAACCCGACAGTCCCTGAATCTGGGGCCAACGTCCTGACTTTC.

This chain uses TRBV5-4 with TRBJ2-1, with TRBD2 matching 7 bases. Germline V gene data show CDR1 as SGHNT and CDR2 as YYREEE (reference sequence). Trimming took 3 bases from V and 7 from J; bases not matched to a gene: 1. The CDR3 loop spans 12 amino acids. In DNA, the CDR3 is TGTGCCAGCAGCTGGCGGGGGAATGAGCAGTTCTTC. It encodes CASSWRGNEQFF.

This sequence joins TRBV30 and TRBJ1-1, with no clear D. V was trimmed by 2 bases and J by 5 bases, leaving 15 bases between them. The germline V gene encodes CDR1 GTSNPN and CDR2 SVGIG (reference sequence). This CDR3 comprises 14 residues. CDR3 residues: CAWSPEVVGTEAFF. CDR3 DNA: TGTGCCTGGAGTCCGGAAGTGGTGGGGACTGAAGCTTTCTTT.

The chain recombines TRBV6-6 with TRBJ2-7; possible D gene TRBD2, 6 bases. The CDR3 covers 15 residues. Trimming removed 2 bases at V and 0 bases at J, with 11 bases between. Germline V gives CDR1 MNHNY, CDR2 SVGAGI (reference sequence). In DNA, the CDR3 is TGTGCCAGCAGTTACGCTACTAGCTTCTCCTACGAGCAGTACTTC. It codes for CASSYATSFSYEQYF.

V usage is TRBV28 and J usage is TRBJ1-1; TRBD1 matches 7 bases. Unmatched junction bases numbered 5, after V lost 6 bases and J lost 1 base. CDR1 and CDR2 (germline): MDHEN, SYDVKM. This CDR3 comprises 14 residues. The CDR3, as DNA: TGTGCCAGCAGAGCGGACAGGCGGAACACTGAAGCTTTCTTT. Its translation is CASRADRRNTEAFF.

The chain couples TRBV2 to TRBJ1-5; tentatively, D is TRBD1 (6 bases). V lost 0 bases and J lost 7, with 19 bases in between. Germline V gene sequence: CDR1 SNHLY, CDR2 FYNNEI. The CDR3 sequence is 17 residues long. The DNA of the CDR3 is TGTGCCAGCAGTGAAGCGCGTTGGGGGGGCGGCGGGCAGCCCCAGCATTTT. Protein product: CASSEARWGGGGQPQHF.

This chain joins TRBV7-3 and TRBJ2-3, with 11 bases that match TRBD2. With V trimmed by 9 bases and J by 5 bases, 4 bases remained unmatched. The germline V gene encodes CDR1 SGHTA and CDR2 FQGTGA. This CDR3 contains 13 residues. CDR3 protein: CASFLAGGDTQYF. CDR3 nucleotides: TGTGCCAGTTTTCTAGCGGGAGGAGATACGCAGTATTTT.

The genes are TRBV3-1 (or the pseudogene TRBV3-2) and TRBJ2-7; 9 bases match TRBD1. The CDR3 loop spans 15 amino acids. J lost 1 base, V lost 4 bases, and 5 bases had no gene match. Germline V CDR1 and CDR2: LGHDT, YNNKEL (reference sequence). CDR3 region: CASSPSGTGSYEQYF. The CDR3 DNA reads TGTGCCAGCAGCCCTTCCGGGACAGGGTCCTACGAGCAGTACTTC.

The J gene is TRBJ1-1, the V gene TRBV29-1; D remains ambiguous. The CDR3 spans 13 residues. The V and J ends lost 0 bases and 4 bases respectively, with 9 bases between them. Looked up from germline, CDR1 is SQVTM and CDR2 is ANQGSEA. The CDR3 spells CSVEDGVGTEAFF. The CDR3 nucleotides read TGCAGCGTTGAAGATGGGGTGGGCACTGAAGCTTTCTTT.

This clone was seen just once. This sequence joins TRBV7-6 and TRBJ2-2; D perhaps matches TRBD1 (6 bases). The CDR3 covers 17 residues. The ends were cut back, 4 bases at V and 4 bases at J, with 19 bases in the middle. CDR1 is SGHVS, CDR2 FNYEAQ, per germline. CDR3 protein: CASSSDPRGPGTGELFF. The CDR3 nucleotides are TGTGCCAGCAGCTCCGACCCCAGGGGTCCGGGCACCGGGGAGCTGTTTTTT.